The clone carrying this TCR beta chain was recorded many times. The CDR3 runs to 15 residues. The germline V gene encodes CDR1 SGHDN and CDR2 FVKESK. V was pared by 3 bases and J by 3 bases, with 14 bases between. This record comes from a study of T cells in Graves' hyperthyroidism and ophthalmopathy. TCR beta CDR3 regions were amplified from RNA. The TCR CDR3 first-round RT-PCR relied on the HTBI primer set. MiXCR, run by TCRdb on the multiplex PCR reads, gives a single entry per CDR3 protein. The sample has hundreds of thousands of distinct CDR3 sequences; around 39% are singletons. Exclusion followed for patients with uncontrolled infection, other autoimmune disease, pregnancy or lactation.

The source of this sequence is a man aged 18-30 years with Graves' hyperthyroidism. Sample: blood. The gene calls are TRBV14 and TRBJ1-1; tentatively, D is TRBD1 (5 bases). This CDR3 reads CASSQQGRMHTEAFF. CDR3 coding DNA: TGTGCCAGCAGCCAGCAGGGTAGGATGCACACTGAAGCTTTCTTT.